This TCR beta chain is from a study of T cell changes during pregnancy in multiple sclerosis. Libraries were prepared by immunoSEQ multiplex PCR; TCRdb keeps only in-frame clonotypes and omits some of them. The sample has about 40,000 clones, roughly nine tenths seen once. With V trimmed by 3 bases and J by 4 bases, 4 bases remained unmatched. This CDR3 is built from 14 residues. The germline gives CDR1 SGHRS, CDR2 YFSETQ. The chain has TRBV5-1 and TRBJ1-2, with TRBD1 identical over 9 bases. The TCR sequence derives from a female donor with multiple sclerosis, enrolled in a pregnancy study. Sample: CD4+ T cells from peripheral blood mononuclear cells, taken in the first trimester of pregnancy. The CDR3 region is CASSSAGQGYGYTF. In DNA form, the CDR3 reads TGCGCCAGCAGCTCCGCGGGACAGGGCTATGGCTACACCTTC. The variable domain in full, completed from reference TRBV5-1 and TRBJ1-2, reads KAGVTQTPRYLIKTRGQQVTLSCSPISGHRSVSWYQQTPGQGLQFLFEYFSETQRNKGNFPGRFSGRQFSNSRSEMNVSTLELGDSALYLCASSSAGQGYGYTFGSGTRLTVV.